This T cell receptor beta chain appears in the sequencing data of a study of CD8+CD57+ T cells in acquired aplastic anemia. Study-wide background: An average of approximately 3.4 ug of DNA was obtained from sorted CD4+ and CD8+ cells.

This clonotype has just one count. V dropped 6 bases and J dropped 0 bases, with 8 bases sitting between them. This CDR3 comprises 13 residues. CDR1 is LNHDA and CDR2 is SQIVND in the germline V gene (reference sequence). Genomic DNA, the template, was used for profiling of the TCR beta VDJ and CDR3. TCRdb reprocessed the reads with MiXCR, giving one entry per CDR3 protein. Of 150,000 or so distinct CDR3 sequences listed, about 48% are singletons. Sequencing involved patients with CD8+CD57+ cell expansion previously shown by flow cytometry. This TCR came from a human donor with aplastic anemia. The sample was sorted CD4+, CD8+, or CD8+CD57+ T cells (not recorded which) from PBMCs. The chain joins TRBV19 to TRBJ1-1; D unresolved. The CDR3 here is CASRQNMNTEAFF. The DNA for the CDR3 is TGTGCCAGTAGACAGAACATGAACACTGAAGCTTTCTTT.